The 14 T cell receptor beta chains in this list originate from one sample, sequenced in a study of CXCR3-negative and CXCR3-positive naive CD8 T cells. General study results and limits: TRB CDR3s of CXCR3-positive naive cells were more hydrophobic than those of CXCR3-negative naive cells.

These TCRs' antigens remain unknown. The libraries of TRB cDNA were prepared using 5' RACE with UMI labels. TCRdb reprocessed the 5' RACE reads and reports one entry per CDR3 protein, with no DNA. This sample's clone table lists 120,000 or so distinct CDR3 sequences. Material for sequencing was naive CXCR3+ CD8+ T cells from blood. Specified subset: CD45RO-CCR7+CD27+CD95- naive CD8+ T cells expressing CXCR3 (TNR3+). The origin of the receptors is a human donor in good health. Some clones in this sample may be carry-over from other donors' samples.

The V call is TRBV7-9, the J call TRBJ1-5; TCRdb reports TRBD1, a call that lacks DNA to check it against. CDR3 size: 14 residues. The germline V gene has CDR1 SEHNR and CDR2 FQNEAQ (reference sequence). CDR3: CASRHSGENQPQHF.

V and J are TRBV15 and TRBJ1-1; lacking DNA, the TRBD1 call made by TCRdb goes unchecked. Germline lookup yields CDR1 LNHNV and CDR2 YYDKDF (reference sequence). The length of the CDR3 is 14 residues. The CDR3 reads CATSRGGTGAEAFF.

The V call is TRBV21-1, the J call TRBJ1-6; the TCRdb D gene call, TRBD1, has no DNA to confirm it. TRBV21-1 corresponds to a pseudogene. CDR3 length equals 18 residues. CDR3 in amino acids: CASSKEQNRVTYNSPLHF.

The V gene is TRBV4-2, the J gene TRBJ2-1; TCRdb proposes TRBD1, but this gene call is untestable without DNA. Germline values: CDR1 LGHNA, CDR2 YNFKEQ. The CDR3 is 14 amino acids. The CDR3 here is CASSQGDGGPEQFF.

V is TRBV12-3 or TRBV12-4 and J is TRBJ2-2; the TRBD2 assignment by TCRdb is unverifiable without DNA. The CDR3 contains 18 residues. CDR3 region: CASSLATSGAIGTGELFF.

V and J are TRBV20-1 and TRBJ1-1; the TCRdb call, TRBD1, lacks DNA for checking. Germline V CDR1 and CDR2: DFQATT, SNEGSKA (reference sequence). CDR3 length equals 16 residues. The CDR3 spells CSVDPVTWTGRDEAFF.

The CDR3 reads CASSYSERAYNEQFF. This chain connects TRBV7-9 to TRBJ2-1; TCRdb proposes TRBD2, but this gene call is untestable without DNA. The CDR3 extends over 15 amino acids. Per germline, CDR1 SEHNR and CDR2 FQNEAQ (reference sequence).

The chain links TRBV4-2 to TRBJ1-1. CDR1 and CDR2 (germline): LGHNA, YNFKEQ. The CDR3 has 13 residues. The CDR3 region is CASSQDSVSEAFF.

The gene calls are TRBV9 and TRBJ2-1; TCRdb's D gene call, TRBD1, goes unchecked for lack of DNA. CDR1 is SGDLS and CDR2 is YYNGEE in the germline V gene. CDR3 size: 16 residues. This CDR3 is CASSVGTGGSYNEQFF.

The rearrangement links TRBV20-1 to TRBJ1-2. The CDR3 is 12 residues long. Germline lookup yields CDR1 DFQATT and CDR2 SNEGSKA (reference sequence). CDR3 region: CSALRANYGYTF.

J is TRBJ2-7 and V is TRBV29-1; TCRdb names TRBD2, which stays unverified in the absence of DNA. The CDR3 length is 13 residues. Germline lookup yields CDR1 SQVTM and CDR2 ANQGSEA. CDR3 amino acids: CSVNRDYDYEQYF.

The rearrangement links TRBV4-1 to TRBJ2-1; as DNA is missing, the TRBD1 call by TCRdb cannot be tested. In germline, CDR1 is MGHRA, CDR2 YSYEKL. The CDR3 spans 14 residues. The CDR3 spells CASSQESDNNEQFF.

This chain joins TRBV19 and TRBJ1-1; no DNA is available, so the TRBD1 call from TCRdb remains unchecked. Germline V lookup: CDR1 LNHDA, CDR2 SQIVND (reference sequence). CDR3 length equals 14 residues. The CDR3 sequence: CASRRRTGNTEAFF.

The chain employs TRBV29-1 and TRBJ1-2. Germline assignment: CDR1 SQVTM and CDR2 ANQGSEA. This CDR3 region has 13 residues. CDR3 region: CSVDSMGLYGYTF.